These T cell receptor beta chains were read from a single sample in a study of vaccination effects on CD4 cells after COVID-19. Only in-frame clones appear in the TCRdb table, and some are missing; sequencing was by immunoSEQ multiplex PCR. The sample shows some 65,000 clones, approximately 76% of them seen only once. Which antigens these TCRs recognize remains unknown. The source was CD4+ T cells from PBMCs cultured with HCoV-NL63 spike peptides, collected before COVID-19 vaccination. All receptors derive from a human donor who received a COVID-19 vaccine. Each CDR3 is given with its conserved first and last residue. Fields, in order: D gene, V gene, J gene, clone size, CDR3 protein, CDR3 DNA. D genes are given only for firm matches. A row's size may be missing; if present it is once, few, many or a size class.

d_gene: NA; v_gene: TRBV7-2; j_gene: TRBJ2-5; abundance: NA; CDR3aa: CASSSGGLPGQETQYF; CDR3nt: TGTGCCAGCAGCTCCGGGGGACTTCCGGGCCAAGAGACCCAGTACTTC
d_gene: TRBD2; v_gene: TRBV9; j_gene: TRBJ2-5; abundance: once; CDR3aa: CASSVGSAGNRETQYF; CDR3nt: TGTGCCAGCAGCGTAGGATCAGCGGGGAATAGGGAGACCCAGTACTTC
d_gene: NA; v_gene: TRBV6-1; j_gene: TRBJ2-6; abundance: NA; CDR3aa: CASSEAPGANVLTF; CDR3nt: TGTGCCAGCAGTGAAGCCCCTGGGGCCAACGTCCTGACTTTC
d_gene: TRBD2; v_gene: TRBV6-6; j_gene: TRBJ2-1; abundance: once; CDR3aa: CASSSSSGGAVGEQFF; CDR3nt: TGTGCCAGCAGTTCCTCTAGCGGGGGGGCCGTGGGGGAGCAGTTCTTC
d_gene: NA; v_gene: TRBV19; j_gene: TRBJ1-2; abundance: NA; CDR3aa: CASSRQKLVYGYTF; CDR3nt: TGTGCCAGTAGTAGACAGAAGCTCGTCTATGGCTACACCTTC
d_gene: TRBD1; v_gene: TRBV18; j_gene: TRBJ2-5; abundance: NA; CDR3aa: CASSPTTGLPTQYF; CDR3nt: TGTGCCAGCTCACCGACGACAGGGTTGCCGACCCAGTACTTC
d_gene: NA; v_gene: TRBV2; j_gene: TRBJ2-1; abundance: NA; CDR3aa: CASTHRTNRYNEQFF; CDR3nt: TGTGCCAGCACCCATCGGACTAACCGCTACAATGAGCAGTTCTTC
d_gene: NA; v_gene: TRBV2; j_gene: TRBJ1-3; abundance: NA; CDR3aa: CASSDRGTSGNTIYF; CDR3nt: TGTGCCAGCAGTGACAGAGGGACCTCTGGAAACACCATATATTTT
d_gene: TRBD1; v_gene: TRBV3-1/TRBV3-2; j_gene: TRBJ2-5; abundance: NA; CDR3aa: CASSQVMGQGAQETQYF; CDR3nt: TGTGCCAGCAGCCAAGTCATGGGACAGGGGGCTCAAGAGACCCAGTACTTC
d_gene: TRBD2; v_gene: TRBV7-3; j_gene: TRBJ2-5; abundance: NA; CDR3aa: CASSLTGSGGIETQYF; CDR3nt: TGTGCCAGCAGCTTAACGGGGAGCGGGGGCATCGAGACCCAGTACTTC